This entry lists 28 T cell receptor beta chains sequenced from one sample in a study of T-cell memory formation after mild COVID-19. TCRdb ran MiXCR on the 5' RACE reads and lists one entry per CDR3 protein. The sample carries 110,000 to 150,000 distinct CDR3 sequences, 20% to 25% recorded once. The specimen was PBMCs or a T cell subset sorted from them (not recorded which). All receptors derive from an adult woman who had mild COVID-19 (a few samples of this study predate the infection). Cell type and time point are not known.

This chain connects TRBV10-3 to TRBJ1-1, with D uncertain. The V gene lost 2 bases and the J gene lost 3 bases, with 13 bases spanning the gap. The CDR3 loop spans 15 amino acids. Germline V gene data show CDR1 as ENHRY and CDR2 as SYGVKD. The CDR3 here is CAISENLELYTEAFF. CDR3 bases: TGTGCCATCAGTGAGAACTTGGAGTTGTACACTGAAGCTTTCTTT.

This clonotype was counted between two and nine times. This chain connects TRBV29-1 to TRBJ2-1, with 8 bases lining up with TRBD2. CDR3 length: 13 amino acids. V gave up 3 bases and J gave up 6 bases; unmatched junction bases: 4. From germline, CDR1 is SQVTM and CDR2 ANQGSEA. CDR3 residues: CSVDRLAGNEQFF. For the CDR3, the DNA is TGCAGCGTTGACCGTCTAGCGGGCAATGAGCAGTTCTTC.

The chain combines TRBV19 with TRBJ2-1, with D possibly TRBD2 on 5 matching bases. The CDR3 runs to 15 residues. V dropped 6 bases and J dropped 8 bases, with 20 bases sitting between them. Germline V gene sequence: CDR1 LNHDA, CDR2 SQIVND (reference sequence). The CDR3 DNA reads as TGTGCCAGTAGCCCTATTCCAGCGGATACCCATGAGCAGTTCTTC. Its translation is CASSPIPADTHEQFF.

The chain links TRBV9 to TRBJ2-2; D not resolved. The germline CDR1 and CDR2 sequences are SGDLS and YYNGEE. This CDR3 is 13 amino acids long. Trimming removed 4 bases from V and 5 bases from J, with 9 bases in between. CDR3 in DNA: TGTGCCAGCAGCCCCGACCGAACCGGGGAGCTGTTTTTT. Translation: CASSPDRTGELFF.

This clonotype has more than one count but fewer than ten. The chain employs TRBV10-3 and TRBJ1-1; 8 bases map to TRBD1. The CDR3 covers 15 residues. Germline loops: CDR1 ENHRY, CDR2 SYGVKD. V dropped 6 bases and J dropped 3; count of bases not matched to a gene: 9. CDR3 protein: CAISPGQALDTEAFF. The CDR3 DNA sequence: TGTGCCATCAGCCCGGGACAGGCCTTAGACACTGAAGCTTTCTTT.

This clonotype showed up just a few times. The germline gene is not matched at one end of the junction; a read error may be the cause. The CDR3 sequence is CASSGAGQGAF. For the CDR3, the DNA is TGTGCCAGCAGCGGAGCGGGACAGGGGGCCTTC. The rearrangement links TRBV9 to TRBJ2-7; 12 bases line up with TRBD1. Per the germline V gene, CDR1 is SGDLS and CDR2 is YYNGEE. This CDR3 is 11 amino acids long.

This clonotype has more than one count but fewer than ten. The chain is built from TRBV9 and TRBJ1-6; a possible D gene is TRBD1 (5 bases). CDR1 and CDR2 (germline): SGDLS, YYNGEE. This CDR3 contains 16 residues. Trimming took off 1 base at V and 6 bases at J, with 14 bases between the two ends. CDR3 sequence (DNA): TGTGCCAGCAGCGTATCCGGGGCAGGACGTAATTCACCCCTCCACTTT. It codes for CASSVSGAGRNSPLHF.

This clonotype was seen only a few times. The chain couples TRBV7-2 to TRBJ2-7, with 10 bases lining up with TRBD2. Trimming took 3 bases from V and 0 from J; bases not matched to a gene: 8. Germline assignment: CDR1 SGHTA and CDR2 FQGNSA. CDR3 size: 17 residues. CDR3 DNA sequence: TGTGCCAGCAGCTTCCCTACTAGCGGGGATCCCTCCTACGAGCAGTACTTC. Translation: CASSFPTSGDPSYEQYF.

There are a few counts of this clonotype. The chain uses TRBV7-2 and TRBJ2-2, with 7 bases identical to TRBD2. The germline V gene encodes CDR1 SGHTA and CDR2 FQGNSA. The CDR3 extends over 15 amino acids. Trimming cost V 3 bases and J 5 bases; bases outside gene matches: 6. The CDR3 loop is CASSFRAGVTGELFF. In DNA, the CDR3 is TGTGCCAGCAGCTTTCGGGCGGGAGTTACCGGGGAGCTGTTTTTT.

This clonotype was observed at least ten times. The chain joins TRBV3-1 to TRBJ2-5; TRBD1 might be the D (6 bases). The CDR3 spans 16 residues. Germline CDR1 and CDR2: LGHDT and YNNKEL (reference sequence). Between the trimmed V and J ends, which lost 0 bases and 5 bases, there was a span of 16 bases. DNA of the CDR3: TGTGCCAGCAGCCAAGATGGGGGCGGTGGGGCGGAGACCCAGTACTTC. Encoded protein: CASSQDGGGGAETQYF.

This rearrangement joins TRBV2 to TRBJ2-1; 9 bases agree with TRBD1. Germline CDR1 reads SNHLY; CDR2 reads FYNNEI. CDR3 length equals 12 residues. With 11 bases clipped from V and 4 bases from J, the junction kept 3 bases outside the gene matches. In DNA form, the CDR3 reads TGTGCCGGAGACAGGGGGTACAATGAGCAGTTCTTC. Its translation is CAGDRGYNEQFF.

This rearrangement joins TRBV20-1 to TRBJ2-7; the D is unclear. V lost 0 bases and J lost 0, with 12 bases in between. Germline CDR1 DFQATT, CDR2 SNEGSKA (reference sequence). The CDR3 runs to 15 residues. The CDR3 nucleotides read TGCAGTGCTAGAGATTCCTATGCCGGCTCCTACGAGCAGTACTTC. It codes for CSARDSYAGSYEQYF.

The genes are TRBV4-1 and TRBJ2-5; possibly TRBD2 for D (6 bases). Trimming stripped 1 base from V and 4 bases from J, with 13 bases between. Per germline, CDR1 MGHRA and CDR2 YSYEKL. The CDR3 is 15 residues long. The CDR3 is CASSQGSRGGETQYF. The CDR3 nucleotides read TGCGCCAGCAGCCAAGGCTCGCGGGGTGGAGAGACCCAGTACTTC.

This clonotype came up a few times. This chain's CDR3 is CASSTKTSYEQFF. The CDR3 nucleotides are TGTGCCAGTAGTACCAAGACTAGTTATGAGCAGTTCTTC. The genes are TRBV12-3 or TRBV12-4 and TRBJ2-1; D possibly corresponds to TRBD2 (6 bases). V gave up 9 bases and J gave up 8 bases, with 17 bases separating them. The CDR3 is 13 residues long.

As DNA, the CDR3 is TGTGCCAGCAGTTATTTGCGGGAGGACGATGCTGAGCAGTTCTTC. The encoded protein is CASSYLREDDAEQFF. The chain recombines TRBV6-5 with TRBJ2-1; 8 bases agree with TRBD2. Per the germline V gene, CDR1 is MNHEY and CDR2 is SVGAGI. The V gene end was trimmed by 3 bases and the J gene end by 9 bases; junction bases not matched to a gene: 10. The CDR3 covers 15 residues.

This clonotype was recorded many times. The genes are TRBV7-3 and TRBJ2-1; 8 bases match TRBD2. This CDR3 is built from 15 residues. Germline CDR1 and CDR2: SGHTA and FQGTGA. V lost 1 base to trimming and J lost 7 bases; unmatched junction nucleotides: 6. The CDR3 coding sequence is TGTGCCAGCAGCTTAAGACGGGGGGGCTGGAATGAGCAGTTCTTC. Protein sequence: CASSLRRGGWNEQFF.

This chain joins TRBV4-2 and TRBJ2-5; no clear D. The V gene's germline CDR1 is LGHNA and CDR2 YNFKEQ. This CDR3 has 13 amino acids. Trimming removed 1 base at V and 5 bases at J, with 8 bases between. This CDR3 is CASSQVLTETQYF. For the CDR3, the DNA is TGTGCCAGCAGCCAAGTACTGACGGAGACCCAGTACTTC.

Ten or more counts support this clonotype. The rearrangement uses TRBV7-2 and TRBJ2-1, with 12 bases fitting TRBD2. The CDR3 is 20 amino acids. Germline values: CDR1 SGHTA, CDR2 FQGNSA. V lost 2 bases to trimming and J lost 0 bases; unmatched junction nucleotides: 11. The chain's CDR3 is CASSLSGWTSGTHSYNEQFF. For the CDR3, the DNA is TGTGCCAGCAGCTTATCGGGTTGGACTAGCGGGACCCACTCCTACAATGAGCAGTTCTTC. Drawing the rest from reference TRBV7-2 and TRBJ2-1, the complete variable domain is GAGVSQSPSNKVTEKGKDVELRCDPISGHTALYWYRQSLGQGLEFLIYFQGNSAPDKSGLPSDRFSAERTGGSVSTLTIQRTQQEDSAVYLCASSLSGWTSGTHSYNEQFFGPGTRLTVL.

The chain recombines TRBV27 with TRBJ1-2; the D is unclear. Germline V gives CDR1 MNHEY, CDR2 SMNVEV (reference sequence). The CDR3 length is 13 residues. V gave up 3 bases and J gave up 3 bases, with 8 bases separating them. The DNA of the CDR3 is TGTGCCAGCAGTTTCACAGAAGACTATGGCTACACCTTC. This gives the protein CASSFTEDYGYTF.

J is TRBJ2-7 and V is TRBV7-9, with 9 bases identical to TRBD1. The CDR3 has 15 amino acids. CDR1 and CDR2 (germline): SEHNR, FQNEAQ (reference sequence). V was clipped by 5 bases and J by 4 bases; unmatched bases: 9. CDR3 amino acids: CASSPYTGTGYEQYF. CDR3 bases: TGTGCCAGCAGCCCATACACCGGGACAGGGTACGAGCAGTACTTC.

This clonotype has a handful of counts. The chain carries TRBV7-9 and TRBJ2-1; D unclear. The CDR3 has 12 residues. Germline values: CDR1 SEHNR, CDR2 FQNEAQ (reference sequence). V lost 7 bases and J lost 7, with 11 bases in between. CDR3 DNA sequence: TGTGCCAGCACCCTTACTTGGAATGAGCAGTTCTTC. Residues: CASTLTWNEQFF.

The V and J genes are TRBV30 and TRBJ1-1; D might be TRBD1 (5 bases). V was shortened by 0 bases and J by 3 bases, with 8 bases between the two germline ends. The CDR3 consists of 13 residues. From germline, CDR1 is GTSNPN and CDR2 SVGIG (reference sequence). The CDR3 reads CAWSVLRDTEAFF. The CDR3 DNA sequence: TGTGCCTGGAGTGTACTCAGGGACACTGAAGCTTTCTTT. Using reference TRBV30 and TRBJ1-1 for the parts outside the CDR3, the full variable domain is SQTIHQWPATLVQPVGSPLSLECTVEGTSNPNLYWYRQAAGRGLQLLFYSVGIGQISSEVPQNLSASRPQDRQFILSSKKLLLSDSGFYLCAWSVLRDTEAFFGQGTRLTVV.

The sample holds a few counts of this clonotype. V is TRBV30 and J is TRBJ2-7; D gene unclear. This CDR3 is 12 amino acids long. Germline V lookup: CDR1 GTSNPN, CDR2 SVGIG (reference sequence). V shed 2 bases and J shed 5 bases, with 10 bases lying between them. CDR3 coding DNA: TGTGCCTGGAGTCTTAACGTGGACGAGCAGTACTTC. It is translated as CAWSLNVDEQYF.

This clonotype occurred a few times. This chain joins TRBV7-2 and TRBJ2-2, with 9 bases fitting TRBD1. Germline-derived CDR1 and CDR2 are SGHTA and FQGNSA. The junction had 10 bases not matched to a gene; V was cut back by 5 bases and J by 3 bases. This CDR3 is 17 amino acids long. CDR3 in amino acids: CASSRPGQGPDTGELFF. The CDR3 DNA sequence: TGTGCCAGCAGCAGACCGGGACAGGGCCCTGACACCGGGGAGCTGTTTTTT.

The gene calls are TRBV2 and TRBJ2-6; the match to TRBD2 covers 7 bases. With V trimmed by 6 bases and J by 1 base, 3 bases remained unmatched. The germline V gene has CDR1 SNHLY and CDR2 FYNNEI. This CDR3 is 15 amino acids long. The CDR3 nucleotides read TGTGCCAGCAGAGGACTAGGGTCTGGGGCCAACGTCCTGACTTTC. Its protein is CASRGLGSGANVLTF. The full variable domain, completed using reference TRBV2 and TRBJ2-6, is EPEVTQTPSHQVTQMGQEVILRCVPISNHLYFYWYRQILGQKVEFLVSFYNNEISEKSEIFDDQFSVERPDGSNFTLKIRSTKLEDSAMYFCASRGLGSGANVLTFGAGSRLTVL.

This clonotype was picked up a small number of times. The chain links TRBV2 to TRBJ2-1, with 10 positions matching TRBD2. Germline CDR1 reads SNHLY; CDR2 reads FYNNEI. V shed 5 bases, J shed 8 bases, and the junction held 9 bases outside the gene matches. The CDR3 has 15 residues. The CDR3 DNA is TGTGCCAGCAGTCCCCTAGCGGGAGCGACCGATGAGCAGTTCTTC. Protein product: CASSPLAGATDEQFF.

This clonotype was found once. The chain combines TRBV4-3 with TRBJ1-2; D is ambiguous. The V gene lost 5 bases and the J gene lost 3 bases, with 13 bases spanning the gap. This CDR3 has 14 residues. From germline, CDR1 is LGHNA and CDR2 YSLEER. CDR3 loop: CASSSGRAHYGYTF. The CDR3 nucleotides read TGCGCCAGCAGCTCGGGCCGGGCTCACTATGGCTACACCTTC.

This clonotype was detected ten times or more. The V gene is TRBV9, the J gene TRBJ2-5, with 9 nucleotides matching TRBD2. The CDR3 runs 15 residues. Germline-derived CDR1 and CDR2 are SGDLS and YYNGEE. V lost 0 bases, J lost 4 bases, and 4 bases stayed unmatched. The chain's CDR3 is CASSVEASGIETQYF. In DNA form, the CDR3 reads TGTGCCAGCAGCGTAGAGGCTAGCGGGATAGAGACCCAGTACTTC.